A single sample is the source of the 2 T cell receptor beta chains below, sequenced in a study of vaccination and CD4 T cells after COVID-19. Treatment described: roughly ten-day PBMC culture with coronavirus spike peptide pools or control peptides (ViraFEST assay). The assay that was used to sequence DNA from cultured CD4+ T cells was the Oncomine TCR Beta short-read assay. TCRdb reprocessed the PCR reads with MiXCR, giving one entry per CDR3 protein. The sample consists of some 25,000 distinct CDR3 sequences, around 48% of them appearing once. For these TCRs, the target antigens are not known. Sequenced: CD4+ T cells from blood, cultured in vitro. The receptor source for this set is a human donor who had recovered from COVID-19.

The rearrangement links TRBV7-2 to TRBJ1-5; D may be TRBD1 (5 bases). Germline V lookup: CDR1 SGHTA, CDR2 FQGNSA. This CDR3 has 14 amino acids. V lost 2 bases to trimming and J lost 7 bases, with 12 bases between them. Here the CDR3 reads CASSLQPSGQPQHF. CDR3 DNA sequence: TGTGCCAGCAGCTTACAGCCTTCAGGGCAGCCCCAGCATTTT. The complete variable domain, with remaining parts taken from reference TRBV7-2 and TRBJ1-5, reads GAGVSQSPSNKVTEKGKDVELRCDPISGHTALYWYRQSLGQGLEFLIYFQGNSAPDKSGLPSDRFSAERTGGSVSTLTIQRTQQEDSAVYLCASSLQPSGQPQHFGDGTRLSIL.

The chain carries TRBV11-2 and TRBJ2-1; tentative D call: TRBD2 (6 bases). V was shortened by 2 bases and J by 2 bases, with 10 bases between the two germline ends. Germline-derived CDR1 and CDR2 are SGHAT and FQNNGV. CDR3 length: 15 amino acids. CDR3 region: CASSLTGVAYNEQFF. The CDR3 DNA reads as TGTGCCAGCAGCTTAACGGGAGTAGCCTACAATGAGCAGTTCTTC.